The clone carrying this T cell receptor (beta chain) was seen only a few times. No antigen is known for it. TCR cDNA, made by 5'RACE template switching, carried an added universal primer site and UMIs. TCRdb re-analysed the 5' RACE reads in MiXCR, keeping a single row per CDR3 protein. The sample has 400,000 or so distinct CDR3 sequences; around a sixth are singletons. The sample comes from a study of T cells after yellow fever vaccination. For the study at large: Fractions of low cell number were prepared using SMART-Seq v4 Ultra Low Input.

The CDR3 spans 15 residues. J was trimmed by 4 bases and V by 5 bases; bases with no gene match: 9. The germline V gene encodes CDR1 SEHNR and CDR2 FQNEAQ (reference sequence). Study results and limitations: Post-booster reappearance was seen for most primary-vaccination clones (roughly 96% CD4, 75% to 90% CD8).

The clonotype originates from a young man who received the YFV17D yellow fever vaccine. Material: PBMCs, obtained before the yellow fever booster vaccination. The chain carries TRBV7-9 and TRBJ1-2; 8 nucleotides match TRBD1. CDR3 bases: TGTGCCAGCAGCCCCTGGACAGGGAACCGCTATGGCTACACCTTC. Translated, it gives CASSPWTGNRYGYTF.